This TCR beta chain emerged from a study of molecular identifiers for immune sequencing clone quantification. Study context: Replicate runs used RNA from about 19,000 or 110,000 naive CD8 cells, which was split five ways into aliquots, and four of those aliquots were then sequenced.

Germline CDR1 and CDR2: SGHDN and FVKESK. This CDR3 is 16 amino acids long. In the sort, naive CD8 T cells were defined as CD8+CD4-CCR7+CD45RA+. Remarks on this clonotype: A single base separates this from a much larger clone, so it may be a read error.

TCRdb used MiXCR to reprocess the PCR reads, holding one entry per CDR3 protein. The sample contains about 640,000 distinct CDR3 sequences, about 20% of which appear only once. Source material: naive CD8+ T cells from blood, with Jurkat cell RNA spiked in. As for subset: FACS-sorted CD8+CD4-CCR7+CD45RA+ naive T cells. The V and J genes are TRBV14 and TRBJ1-1; the match to TRBD1 covers 7 bases. This TCR came from a human donor in good health. Some libraries in this study had Jurkat cell RNA spiked in. The CDR3 loop is CTSSPLQGLLNTEAFF. The CDR3 DNA reads as TGTACCAGCAGCCCGCTACAGGGGCTTCTTAACACTGAAGCTTTCTTT.